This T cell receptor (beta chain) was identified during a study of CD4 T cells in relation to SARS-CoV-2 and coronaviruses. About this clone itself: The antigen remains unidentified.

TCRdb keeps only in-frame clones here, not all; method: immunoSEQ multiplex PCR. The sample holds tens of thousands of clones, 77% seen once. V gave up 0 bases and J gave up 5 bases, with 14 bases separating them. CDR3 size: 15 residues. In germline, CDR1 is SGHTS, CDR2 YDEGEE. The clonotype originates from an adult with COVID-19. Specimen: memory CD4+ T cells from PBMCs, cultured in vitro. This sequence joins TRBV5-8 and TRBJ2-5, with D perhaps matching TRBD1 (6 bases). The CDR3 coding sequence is TGTGCCAGCAGCTTGGACAGGGAAAGGTCGGAGACCCAGTACTTC. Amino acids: CASSLDRERSETQYF.